This TCR beta chain was identified in a study of metastatic and nonmetastatic thyroid tumors. Every patient underwent thyroid surgery untreated. In this sample, this clone turned up many times. Using MiXCR, TCRdb reanalyzed the PCR reads. The sample has 35,000 to 50,000 clones, approximately 16% seen once. The V gene's germline CDR1 is MNHNS and CDR2 SASEGT. CDR3 length: 13 amino acids. Between the trimmed V and J ends, which lost 7 bases and 6 bases, there was a span of 13 bases. Sequencing used tumor tissue. The chain employs TRBV6-1 and TRBJ1-5, with D possibly TRBD1 on 5 matching bases. This TCR was recovered from a female donor with papillary thyroid cancer or a benign thyroid nodule (not recorded which). Some clones in this sample may be carry-over from other donors' samples. CDR3 sequence reads: CASNPSGGQPQHF. The CDR3 DNA reads TGTGCCAGCAACCCATCTGGGGGTCAGCCCCAGCATTTT.